A selection of T cell receptor beta chains follows, all from one sample in a study of OX40 agonist ivuxolimab in advanced cancers. Sequencing used immunoSEQ multiplex PCR; TCRdb keeps in-frame clones, though not all of them. The table shows 85,000 to 100,000 clones, with roughly 86% occurring only once. The sequenced sample was CD4+ or CD8+ T cells sorted from blood, obtained in a trial of the OX40 agonist ivuxolimab. The receptor source for this set is an adult with an advanced solid tumor such as melanoma, head and neck, liver or kidney cancer. Each CDR3 is given with its conserved first and last residue. Fields, in order: V gene, J gene, clone size, D gene, CDR3 DNA, CDR3 protein. The D gene is left open where the match is weak. The size of a clone is reported for some rows only, either as once, few or many, or as a class for expanded clones.

V gene: TRBV9; J gene: TRBJ1-2; clone size: NA; D gene: NA; CDR3 DNA: TGTGCCAGCAGCCGAGGGGACTCTAGCAACTATGGCTACACCTTC; CDR3 protein: CASSRGDSSNYGYTF
V gene: TRBV7-9; J gene: TRBJ2-2; clone size: NA; D gene: NA; CDR3 DNA: TGTGCCAGCAGCTCCGTTCGGGGATCCGGGGAGCTGTTTTTT; CDR3 protein: CASSSVRGSGELFF
V gene: TRBV21-1; J gene: TRBJ1-2; clone size: NA; D gene: NA; CDR3 DNA: TGTGCCAGCAGCAAAGGGACTCAGGGGGCTAACTATGGCTACACCTTC; CDR3 protein: CASSKGTQGANYGYTF
V gene: TRBV5-4; J gene: TRBJ2-7; clone size: NA; D gene: TRBD2; CDR3 DNA: TGTGCCAGCAGCGGAAATGGGGGACTAGCGGGAGTTCGGGAGCAGTACTTC; CDR3 protein: CASSGNGGLAGVREQYF
V gene: TRBV4-2; J gene: TRBJ2-7; clone size: NA; D gene: TRBD1; CDR3 DNA: TGTGCCAGCAGCCCGCAAACAGGGGGCATGAATTACGAGCAGTACTTC; CDR3 protein: CASSPQTGGMNYEQYF
V gene: TRBV5-1; J gene: TRBJ2-1; clone size: NA; D gene: TRBD1; CDR3 DNA: TGCGCCAGCAGCTTGGAGGGACAGGGAGACAATGAGCAGTTCTTC; CDR3 protein: CASSLEGQGDNEQFF
V gene: TRBV28; J gene: TRBJ1-2; clone size: NA; D gene: TRBD1; CDR3 DNA: TGTGCCAGCAGTCCTAGGGACAGGGGCTACACCTTC; CDR3 protein: CASSPRDRGYTF
V gene: TRBV6-1; J gene: TRBJ1-3; clone size: NA; D gene: TRBD1; CDR3 DNA: TGTGCCAGCAGTGAAAGTCTGTGGGGACAGAGCTCTGGAAACACCATATATTTT; CDR3 protein: CASSESLWGQSSGNTIYF
V gene: TRBV5-1; J gene: TRBJ1-5; clone size: once; D gene: NA; CDR3 DNA: TGCGCCAGCAGCTTGGCAGGGGACCGCAATCAGCCCCAGCATTTT; CDR3 protein: CASSLAGDRNQPQHF
V gene: TRBV7-2; J gene: TRBJ1-4; clone size: NA; D gene: TRBD1; CDR3 DNA: TGTGCCAGCAGCACCGGAGGGGGCGTTGAAAAACTGTTTTTT; CDR3 protein: CASSTGGGVEKLFF
V gene: TRBV28; J gene: TRBJ1-5; clone size: NA; D gene: TRBD1; CDR3 DNA: TGTGCCAGCAGTTTAAGTTTCGACAGGGTCATTGGTCAGCCCCAGCATTTT; CDR3 protein: CASSLSFDRVIGQPQHF
V gene: TRBV5-1; J gene: TRBJ1-1; clone size: NA; D gene: NA; CDR3 DNA: TGCGCCAGCAGCTTGAGCAGAACGGGGACTGAAGCTTTCTTT; CDR3 protein: CASSLSRTGTEAFF
V gene: TRBV9; J gene: TRBJ1-3; clone size: NA; D gene: TRBD1; CDR3 DNA: TGTGCCAGCAGCGTAGTAGGACAGGGGGCGGCTTCTGGAAACACCATATATTTT; CDR3 protein: CASSVVGQGAASGNTIYF
V gene: TRBV18; J gene: TRBJ2-1; clone size: NA; D gene: NA; CDR3 DNA: TGTGCCAGCTCACCGACCGGGGTGAATAGATGGGAGCAGTTCTTC; CDR3 protein: CASSPTGVNRWEQFF
V gene: TRBV19; J gene: TRBJ1-1; clone size: NA; D gene: NA; CDR3 DNA: TGTGCCAGTAGTTTCGGGAAGAACACTGAAGCTTTCTTT; CDR3 protein: CASSFGKNTEAFF
V gene: TRBV21-1; J gene: TRBJ1-1; clone size: NA; D gene: NA; CDR3 DNA: TGTGCCAGCAGCAGACCGGCGGGACAGAACACTGAAGCTTTCTTT; CDR3 protein: CASSRPAGQNTEAFF
V gene: TRBV5-6; J gene: TRBJ1-4; clone size: once; D gene: NA; CDR3 DNA: TGTGCCAGCAGCTTGGAAAGAGGGAGAAAACTGGTTTTT; CDR3 protein: CASSLERGRKLVF
V gene: TRBV18; J gene: TRBJ2-1; clone size: NA; D gene: TRBD2; CDR3 DNA: TGTGCCAGCTCCAGAGGGACTAGCGGGAGGCATAGCTCCTACAATGAGCAGTTCTTC; CDR3 protein: CASSRGTSGRHSSYNEQFF
V gene: TRBV30; J gene: TRBJ1-1; clone size: NA; D gene: TRBD1; CDR3 DNA: TGTGCCGGGGAAATCGACAGGGACACTGAAGCTTTCTTT; CDR3 protein: CAGEIDRDTEAFF
V gene: TRBV7-8; J gene: TRBJ1-5; clone size: NA; D gene: NA; CDR3 DNA: TGTGCCAGCAGCTTAGCGGCAGGGAAACATCGCAATCAGCCCCAGCATTTT; CDR3 protein: CASSLAAGKHRNQPQHF
V gene: TRBV11-2; J gene: TRBJ2-5; clone size: NA; D gene: TRBD1; CDR3 DNA: TGTGCCAGCAGCTTAAATGGACAGGGGTTAGAGACCCAGTACTTC; CDR3 protein: CASSLNGQGLETQYF
V gene: TRBV7-3; J gene: TRBJ2-1; clone size: once; D gene: TRBD2; CDR3 DNA: TGTGCCAGCAGCTTTCGCCTAGCGGGGAAGGATGAGCAGTTCTTC; CDR3 protein: CASSFRLAGKDEQFF
V gene: TRBV27; J gene: TRBJ2-7; clone size: NA; D gene: TRBD1; CDR3 DNA: TGTGCCAGCAGACAAGACAGGGTCCGCGAGCAGTACTTC; CDR3 protein: CASRQDRVREQYF
V gene: TRBV11-3; J gene: TRBJ1-3; clone size: NA; D gene: TRBD1; CDR3 DNA: TGTGCCAGCACCCAAGGACAGGGGCTCAGAAACACCATATATTTT; CDR3 protein: CASTQGQGLRNTIYF
V gene: TRBV18; J gene: TRBJ2-5; clone size: NA; D gene: NA; CDR3 DNA: TGTGCCAGCTCACCAGGACAGCAAGAGACCCAGTACTTC; CDR3 protein: CASSPGQQETQYF
V gene: TRBV18; J gene: TRBJ1-4; clone size: NA; D gene: NA; CDR3 DNA: TGTGCCAGCTCACCACGGGGGACGCCATATGAAAAACTGTTTTTT; CDR3 protein: CASSPRGTPYEKLFF
V gene: TRBV2; J gene: TRBJ1-1; clone size: once; D gene: TRBD1; CDR3 DNA: TGTGCCAGCAACGGACAGGGAACCACTGAAGCTTTCTTT; CDR3 protein: CASNGQGTTEAFF
V gene: TRBV5-3; J gene: TRBJ2-7; clone size: NA; D gene: TRBD1; CDR3 DNA: TGTGCCAGAAGCGCCGGGACAGGGTGGTGCGAGCAGTACTTC; CDR3 protein: CARSAGTGWCEQYF
V gene: TRBV2; J gene: TRBJ1-4; clone size: NA; D gene: NA; CDR3 DNA: TGTGCCAGCAGAGCAACAGGGTTGGATAATGAAAAACTGTTTTTT; CDR3 protein: CASRATGLDNEKLFF
V gene: TRBV9; J gene: TRBJ2-1; clone size: NA; D gene: NA; CDR3 DNA: TGTGCCAGCAGCGTAGGTGGGCCCCCGAATGAGCAGTTCTTC; CDR3 protein: CASSVGGPPNEQFF
V gene: TRBV30; J gene: TRBJ1-2; clone size: many; D gene: NA; CDR3 DNA: TGTGCCTGGGCTAGGTCCCGCTTTAACTATGGCTACACCTTC; CDR3 protein: CAWARSRFNYGYTF
V gene: TRBV11-2; J gene: TRBJ2-1; clone size: NA; D gene: TRBD1; CDR3 DNA: TGTGCCAGCAGCGTCGTAACAGGGGGCGCACGCAATGAGCAGTTCTTC; CDR3 protein: CASSVVTGGARNEQFF
V gene: TRBV10-1; J gene: TRBJ2-1; clone size: NA; D gene: TRBD2; CDR3 DNA: TGCGCCAGCAGTGAGTCAGGGCTAGCGGTCTCTTTGGATGAGCAGTTCTTC; CDR3 protein: CASSESGLAVSLDEQFF
V gene: TRBV11-3; J gene: TRBJ1-1; clone size: NA; D gene: NA; CDR3 DNA: TGTGCCAGCAGCTTAACGGGGGAAGCTTTCTTT; CDR3 protein: CASSLTGEAFF
V gene: TRBV9; J gene: TRBJ2-1; clone size: NA; D gene: NA; CDR3 DNA: TGTGCCAGCAGCTTCAACCCTCTTAATGAGCAGTTCTTC; CDR3 protein: CASSFNPLNEQFF
V gene: TRBV4-3; J gene: TRBJ1-6; clone size: NA; D gene: NA; CDR3 DNA: TGCGCCAGCAGCCTTTCAGGCGGGGGGTATAATTCACCCCTCCACTTT; CDR3 protein: CASSLSGGGYNSPLHF
V gene: TRBV30; J gene: TRBJ1-2; clone size: NA; D gene: TRBD1; CDR3 DNA: TGTGCCTGGAGTGGGACAGGGGTGGGCTACACCTTC; CDR3 protein: CAWSGTGVGYTF
V gene: TRBV5-1; J gene: TRBJ2-2; clone size: NA; D gene: NA; CDR3 DNA: TGCGCCAGCAGCGCAGGAGGGCCGTCCGGGGAGCTGTTTTTT; CDR3 protein: CASSAGGPSGELFF
V gene: TRBV9; J gene: TRBJ1-3; clone size: NA; D gene: TRBD1; CDR3 DNA: TGTGCCAGCAGCCCGGACAGGGATTTAGGAAACACCATATATTTT; CDR3 protein: CASSPDRDLGNTIYF
V gene: TRBV15; J gene: TRBJ2-2; clone size: NA; D gene: NA; CDR3 DNA: TGTGCCACCAGCAGAGATCGACAGAACACCGGGGAGCTGTTTTTT; CDR3 protein: CATSRDRQNTGELFF
V gene: TRBV2; J gene: TRBJ2-3; clone size: NA; D gene: NA; CDR3 DNA: TGTGCCAGCACTTCGGAGCGGGCGTACACAGATACGCAGTATTTT; CDR3 protein: CASTSERAYTDTQYF
V gene: TRBV5-1; J gene: TRBJ2-2; clone size: NA; D gene: NA; CDR3 DNA: TGCGCCAGCAGCTTTGAACGGACCTTTAACCTTAGGAACACCGGGGAGCTGTTTTTT; CDR3 protein: CASSFERTFNLRNTGELFF
V gene: TRBV7-2; J gene: TRBJ1-5; clone size: NA; D gene: TRBD1; CDR3 DNA: TGTGCCAGCAGCCGCTCGGGACAGCTTGGACAGCCCCAGCATTTT; CDR3 protein: CASSRSGQLGQPQHF
V gene: TRBV27; J gene: TRBJ2-7; clone size: NA; D gene: TRBD2; CDR3 DNA: TGTGCCAGCAGAGCAGGGACTAGCGAAATCTACGAGCAGTACTTC; CDR3 protein: CASRAGTSEIYEQYF
V gene: TRBV7-2; J gene: TRBJ2-2; clone size: NA; D gene: NA; CDR3 DNA: TGTGCCAGCAGCTTTCAGGGTTCAATCGGGGAGCTGTTTTTT; CDR3 protein: CASSFQGSIGELFF
V gene: TRBV14; J gene: TRBJ2-5; clone size: NA; D gene: NA; CDR3 DNA: TGTGCCAGCAGCCAAGATTCGGCGACTAGTTGGCAAGAGACCCAGTACTTC; CDR3 protein: CASSQDSATSWQETQYF
V gene: TRBV18; J gene: TRBJ1-1; clone size: NA; D gene: NA; CDR3 DNA: TGTGCCAGCTCACCCCTAGACACTGAAGCTTTCTTT; CDR3 protein: CASSPLDTEAFF
V gene: TRBV19; J gene: TRBJ2-2; clone size: NA; D gene: NA; CDR3 DNA: TGTGCCAGTAGTACAACAGGGCTGGCCGGGGAGCTGTTTTTT; CDR3 protein: CASSTTGLAGELFF
V gene: TRBV11-3; J gene: TRBJ1-4; clone size: NA; D gene: NA; CDR3 DNA: TGTGCCAGCAGCTTAGATCTGGCCGGGCGAAATGAAAAACTGTTTTTT; CDR3 protein: CASSLDLAGRNEKLFF
V gene: TRBV18; J gene: TRBJ1-6; clone size: NA; D gene: TRBD1; CDR3 DNA: TGTGCCAGCTCACCGGGACAGGATAATTCACCCCTCCACTTT; CDR3 protein: CASSPGQDNSPLHF
V gene: TRBV30; J gene: TRBJ1-2; clone size: NA; D gene: TRBD1; CDR3 DNA: TGTGCCTCGACGAGGACAGGGGGCCCCTATGGCTACACCTTC; CDR3 protein: CASTRTGGPYGYTF
V gene: TRBV28; J gene: TRBJ1-1; clone size: once; D gene: NA; CDR3 DNA: TGTGCCAGCACCGCGCCGGGGGGCTTTGTCAACACTGAAGCTTTCTTT; CDR3 protein: CASTAPGGFVNTEAFF
V gene: TRBV19; J gene: TRBJ1-6; clone size: NA; D gene: NA; CDR3 DNA: TGTGCCAGTAGTAAGGGGGATTCACCCCTCCACTTT; CDR3 protein: CASSKGDSPLHF
V gene: TRBV7-8; J gene: TRBJ2-5; clone size: once; D gene: NA; CDR3 DNA: TGTGCCAGCAGCTCAACTAGTCCGTCAGAGACCCAGTACTTC; CDR3 protein: CASSSTSPSETQYF
V gene: TRBV11-3; J gene: TRBJ2-1; clone size: NA; D gene: TRBD2; CDR3 DNA: TGTGCCAGCAGCCCCTATAGCGGGATCTCCTACAATGAGCAGTTCTTC; CDR3 protein: CASSPYSGISYNEQFF
V gene: TRBV7-3; J gene: TRBJ2-1; clone size: NA; D gene: TRBD2; CDR3 DNA: TGTGCCAGCAGCTCCCCGAGGGCGGGAGCGGGAAGCCCACTTAGCTCCTACAATGAGCAGTTCTTC; CDR3 protein: CASSSPRAGAGSPLSSYNEQFF
V gene: TRBV11-2; J gene: TRBJ2-3; clone size: NA; D gene: NA; CDR3 DNA: TGTGCCAGCAGCTTAGTATCTACCACAGATACGCAGTATTTT; CDR3 protein: CASSLVSTTDTQYF
V gene: TRBV18; J gene: TRBJ1-1; clone size: NA; D gene: TRBD1; CDR3 DNA: TGTGCCAGCTCACAACTCGGAAGGGGGACAGGGAACACTGAAGCTTTCTTT; CDR3 protein: CASSQLGRGTGNTEAFF
V gene: TRBV6-1; J gene: TRBJ1-5; clone size: NA; D gene: NA; CDR3 DNA: TGTGCCAGCAGTGAAATGTCAGGCAATCAGCCCCAGCATTTT; CDR3 protein: CASSEMSGNQPQHF
V gene: TRBV10-3; J gene: TRBJ1-5; clone size: NA; D gene: NA; CDR3 DNA: TGTGCCATCAGGGCCAGCCTTAGCAATCAGCCCCAGCATTTT; CDR3 protein: CAIRASLSNQPQHF